This TCR beta chain was observed in a study of brain T cells in children with intractable seizures. Germline CDR1 reads MNHEY; CDR2 reads SVGAGI. Trimming took off 6 bases at V and 0 bases at J, with 14 bases between the two ends. The CDR3 is made up of 15 amino acids. Documented time point: blood from clinic visit 5 months post-surgery; TSC patient then seizure free. Assay: immunoSEQ multiplex PCR; the TCRdb copy retains only in-frame clones and omits some. This table has 340,000 or so clones, about 94% appearing once. Sequencing used peripheral blood, obtained 4 to 5 months after surgery. The source is a boy in the first two years of life with tuberous sclerosis and intractable seizures. The chain uses TRBV6-5 and TRBJ1-1, with D unclear. Here the CDR3 reads CASRRDQQLNTEAFF. As DNA, the CDR3 is TGTGCCAGCAGGCGTGACCAACAGCTGAACACTGAAGCTTTCTTT.